Presented here are 22 T cell receptor beta chains from one specimen sequenced in a study of blood T cell repertoires in COVID-19. Generated by immunoSEQ multiplex PCR, the TCRdb table keeps only in-frame clones and is missing some. The top ten hold 5% to 5.5% of the sample, which has about 75,000 clones, approximately 79% seen once. Sequenced material: peripheral blood. The origin of the receptors is a woman aged 80 or over with active or convalescent COVID-19.

The genes are TRBV9 and TRBJ2-6, with TRBD2 as a possible D gene (6 bases). This CDR3 has 19 amino acids. V was cut by 0 bases and J by 0 bases, with 16 bases left in between. CDR1 and CDR2 (germline): SGDLS, YYNGEE. Written as DNA, the CDR3 is TGTGCCAGCAGCGTAGCCTTGGGGGGAAAGGGCTCTGGGGCCAACGTCCTGACTTTC. Amino acid sequence: CASSVALGGKGSGANVLTF.

DNA for the CDR3: TGTGCCAGCAGCCGTTCGGACAGGGCTAGCGGCTACACCTTC. Translation gives CASSRSDRASGYTF. The J gene is TRBJ1-2, the V gene TRBV7-2; 8 bases are shared with TRBD1. Germline CDR1 reads SGHTA; CDR2 reads FQGNSA. With V trimmed by 5 bases and J by 8 bases, 10 bases remained unmatched. The CDR3 spans 14 residues.

V gene TRBV14 combines with J gene TRBJ2-3; TRBD1 matches 9 bases. The length of the CDR3 is 18 residues. The trim removed 0 bases at V and 4 bases at J, leaving 11 bases unmatched. CDR1 and CDR2 from the germline V gene are SGHDN and FVKESK. The CDR3 is CASSQDPRQGVRSDTQYF. The CDR3, as DNA: TGTGCCAGCAGCCAAGACCCCCGACAGGGGGTTAGATCAGATACGCAGTATTTT.

This chain connects TRBV12-1 to TRBJ2-3; the DNA was not compared with TRBD2, the D call given in the table. TRBV12-1 is tagged as a pseudogene. The CDR3 has 19 amino acids. CDR3 nucleotide sequence: TGTGCCAGCAGCTTTGCGCGGTTGGGTCCCCAAATCCTCACAGATACGCAGTATTTT. It is translated as CASSFARLGPQILTDTQYF.

This clone was seen only once. The chain recombines TRBV28 with TRBJ1-1; tentatively, D is TRBD1 (6 bases). CDR1 and CDR2 from the germline V gene are MDHEN and SYDVKM. V gave up 6 bases and J gave up 4 bases, with 18 bases separating them. This CDR3 contains 15 residues. Here the CDR3 DNA reads TGTGCCAGCAGATCTCCAGGGGCCTCGGGCACTGAAGCTTTCTTT. Amino acid sequence: CASRSPGASGTEAFF.

The chain uses TRBV4-3 and TRBJ2-7; D not resolved. The V gene lost 0 bases and the J gene lost 3 bases, with 9 bases spanning the gap. Germline CDR1 and CDR2: LGHNA and YSLEER. CDR3 length: 14 amino acids. In DNA, the CDR3 is TGCGCCAGCAGCCAAGATCTGAAGAGCTACGAGCAGTACTTC. Its translation is CASSQDLKSYEQYF.

This chain connects TRBV19 to TRBJ2-3; 10 bases map to TRBD2. V shed 3 bases and J 6 bases; nucleotides not matched to a gene: 9. This CDR3 is built from 16 residues. Germline V CDR1 and CDR2: LNHDA, SQIVND (reference sequence). The CDR3 bases are TGTGCCAGTAGTATCCGGACTAGCGGCCCACACGATACGCAGTATTTT. Translation gives CASSIRTSGPHDTQYF.

This chain connects TRBV9 to TRBJ2-2, with TRBD2 matching 9 bases. This CDR3 spans 17 amino acids. Germline trimming cut 0 bases from V and 4 bases from J; bases unmatched to any gene: 7. Germline-derived CDR1 and CDR2 are SGDLS and YYNGEE. Here the CDR3 DNA reads TGTGCCAGCAGCGTAGGGGGACTAGCTAGGGGCACCGGGGAGCTGTTTTTT. Translating it yields CASSVGGLARGTGELFF.

The rearrangement links TRBV6-5 to TRBJ2-3; D is unclear. This CDR3 contains 15 residues. Germline CDR1 and CDR2: MNHEY and SVGAGI. Trimming left V 0 bases short and J 5 bases short, with 12 bases between. The CDR3 protein is CASSYSGVRQDTQYF. CDR3 in DNA: TGTGCCAGCAGTTACTCCGGCGTCAGGCAAGATACGCAGTATTTT.

The chain has TRBV5-1 and TRBJ2-1, with D perhaps TRBD2 (6 bases). Trimming took off 3 bases at V and 10 bases at J, with 11 bases between the two ends. The CDR3 covers 12 residues. Germline V gene sequence: CDR1 SGHRS, CDR2 YFSETQ. The CDR3 region has the DNA TGCGCCAGCAGCTACCCTAGCGTCGAGCAGTTCTTC. Translation gives CASSYPSVEQFF. The entire variable domain, with the rest obtained from reference TRBV5-1 and TRBJ2-1, is as follows: KAGVTQTPRYLIKTRGQQVTLSCSPISGHRSVSWYQQTPGQGLQFLFEYFSETQRNKGNFPGRFSGRQFSNSRSEMNVSTLELGDSALYLCASSYPSVEQFFGPGTRLTVL.

The V and J genes are TRBV4-3 and TRBJ2-4; D might be TRBD1 (6 bases). Germline CDR1 reads LGHNA; CDR2 reads YSLEER. The CDR3 is 16 residues long. Trimming removed 2 bases at V and 0 bases at J, with 11 bases between. This CDR3 is CASSQTDRLAKNIQYF. The DNA of the CDR3 is TGCGCCAGCAGCCAAACGGACAGATTAGCCAAAAACATTCAGTACTTC.

This rearrangement joins TRBV2 to TRBJ2-5; 9 bases agree with TRBD1. After removal of 5 bases from V and 5 bases from J, the junction contained 9 bases not matched to a gene. The CDR3 totals 15 residues. Germline CDR1 SNHLY, CDR2 FYNNEI. The CDR3 is CASSSDRGSRETQYF. CDR3 nucleotide sequence: TGTGCCAGCAGTTCCGACAGGGGGAGTAGGGAGACCCAGTACTTC.

The V call is TRBV4-1, the J call TRBJ2-1; perhaps TRBD2 as D (6 bases). Germline V gene sequence: CDR1 MGHRA, CDR2 YSYEKL. This CDR3 spans 14 amino acids. The germline V and J ends were trimmed by 2 bases and 10 bases, with 15 bases remaining between them. CDR3 in DNA: TGCGCCAGCAGCCAATCGACTAGAGGGGCAGAGCAGTTCTTC. Protein: CASSQSTRGAEQFF.

The V call is TRBV10-3, the J call TRBJ2-5, with 7 bases that match TRBD2. Trimming took 7 bases from V and 5 from J; bases not matched to a gene: 19. This CDR3 region has 17 residues. Germline V gene data show CDR1 as ENHRY and CDR2 as SYGVKD. CDR3 nucleotides: TGTGCCATCACCTCCGGGGGGAGACCCCAAGGTAGGGAGACCCAGTACTTC. Protein sequence: CAITSGGRPQGRETQYF.

The chain employs TRBV7-2 and TRBJ1-4; the D gene is possibly TRBD1 (6 bases). CDR1 is SGHTA and CDR2 is FQGNSA in the germline V gene. The CDR3 consists of 18 residues. V dropped 1 base and J dropped 1 base, with 16 bases sitting between them. The CDR3 spells CASSLVRGAKETNEKLFF. The CDR3 DNA follows: TGTGCCAGCAGCTTAGTTCGGGGGGCAAAGGAAACTAATGAAAAACTGTTTTTT. The whole variable domain, filled in from reference TRBV7-2 and TRBJ1-4, reads GAGVSQSPSNKVTEKGKDVELRCDPISGHTALYWYRQSLGQGLEFLIYFQGNSAPDKSGLPSDRFSAERTGGSVSTLTIQRTQQEDSAVYLCASSLVRGAKETNEKLFFGSGTQLSVL.

V is TRBV12-3 or TRBV12-4 and J is TRBJ1-5, with D uncertain. This CDR3 has 12 residues. Trimming removed 6 bases from V and 9 bases from J, with 12 bases in between. CDR3 in amino acids: CASSLPPGPQHF. DNA of the CDR3: TGTGCCAGCAGCTTACCCCCAGGGCCCCAGCATTTT.

Written as DNA, the CDR3 is TGTGCCAGCAATAATTGGGCTAGCGGGAGTTACGAGCAGTACTTC. Protein: CASNNWASGSYEQYF. V gene TRBV28 combines with J gene TRBJ2-7; 10 bases are a match to TRBD2. Germline CDR1 is MDHEN and CDR2 is SYDVKM. The CDR3 is made up of 15 amino acids. Trimming took 7 bases from V and 4 from J; bases not matched to a gene: 10.

This rearrangement joins TRBV11-2 to TRBJ2-7, with 7 positions matching TRBD2. The CDR3 length is 15 residues. CDR1 is SGHAT, CDR2 FQNNGV, per germline. Trimming removed 1 base from V and 2 bases from J; junction bases left unmatched: 5. This chain's CDR3 is CASSLGLAEPYEQYF. The CDR3 DNA follows: TGTGCCAGCAGCTTAGGGCTAGCGGAGCCCTACGAGCAGTACTTC.

This sequence joins TRBV4-2 and TRBJ2-1, with 8 bases fitting TRBD2. The CDR3 sequence is 15 residues long. Per germline, CDR1 LGHNA and CDR2 YNFKEQ. With 0 bases clipped from V and 10 bases from J, the junction kept 8 bases outside the gene matches. The CDR3 coding sequence is TGTGCCAGCAGCCAAGAGAGTACGGGAGGGCGGGAGCAGTTCTTC. It is translated as CASSQESTGGREQFF.

The CDR3 DNA is TGTGCCAGTAGTATGACAGCGAACACTGAAGCTTTCTTT. Encoded protein: CASSMTANTEAFF. J is TRBJ1-1 and V is TRBV19, with a possible D match to TRBD1 (5 bases). V shed 3 bases and J shed 1 base, with 6 bases lying between them. CDR3 size: 13 residues. CDR1 is LNHDA and CDR2 is SQIVND in the germline V gene (reference sequence).

There are a few counts of this clone. The rearrangement links TRBV11-2 to TRBJ1-2; no firm D call. V shed 3 bases and J shed 4 bases, with 9 bases lying between them. This CDR3 comprises 13 residues. CDR1 is SGHAT and CDR2 is FQNNGV in the germline V gene. Written as DNA, the CDR3 is TGTGCCAGCAGCTTCGCAGGTCGCTATGGCTACACCTTC. Protein: CASSFAGRYGYTF.

The chain employs TRBV18 and TRBJ2-6; D possibly corresponds to TRBD2 (5 bases). The CDR3 covers 15 residues. V gave up 3 bases and J gave up 1 base, with 7 bases separating them. Germline V gene lookup returns CDR1 KGHSH and CDR2 LQKENI. The CDR3 reads CASSPERSGANVLTF. The DNA of the CDR3 is TGTGCCAGCTCACCGGAGCGGTCTGGGGCCAACGTCCTGACTTTC.